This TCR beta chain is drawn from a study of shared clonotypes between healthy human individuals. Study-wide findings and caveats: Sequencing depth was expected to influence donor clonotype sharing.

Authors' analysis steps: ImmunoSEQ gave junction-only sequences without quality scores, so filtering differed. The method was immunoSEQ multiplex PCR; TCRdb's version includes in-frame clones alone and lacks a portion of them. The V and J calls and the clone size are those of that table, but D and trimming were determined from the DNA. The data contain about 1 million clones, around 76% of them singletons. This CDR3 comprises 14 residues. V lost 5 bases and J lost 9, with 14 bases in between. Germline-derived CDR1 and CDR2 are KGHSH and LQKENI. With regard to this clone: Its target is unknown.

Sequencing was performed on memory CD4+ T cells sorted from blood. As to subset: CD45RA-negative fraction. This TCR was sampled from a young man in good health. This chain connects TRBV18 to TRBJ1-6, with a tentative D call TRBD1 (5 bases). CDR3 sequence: CASSTGQPGSPLHF. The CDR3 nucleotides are TGTGCCAGCTCAACGGGGCAGCCCGGTTCACCCCTCCACTTT.